This T cell receptor beta chain was identified in a study of blood T cell repertoires in COVID-19. Study overall: Donors in the United States, Italy and Spain gave samples during acute or convalescent COVID-19. From T cells, B-cell-depleted T cells, or PBMCs came the material, which was cDNA or gDNA.

This clone was counted only a few times. Original data processing: How many nucleated cells were present was estimated from reference gene primer amplification. TCRdb's table, derived via immunoSEQ multiplex PCR, lists solely in-frame clones and lacks some. The D gene and trimming were derived from the DNA, and the V and J assignments and clone size from that table. The sample includes around 170,000 clones, about 81% of them seen just once. This CDR3 is built from 16 residues. V shed 3 bases and J 7 bases; nucleotides not matched to a gene: 8. Looked up from germline, CDR1 is PRHDT and CDR2 is FYEKMQ (reference sequence). Followed over time, Seattle patients had been enrolled while infection was active.

This chain uses TRBV13 with TRBJ2-3; 12 bases map to TRBD1. Specimen: peripheral blood. This TCR derives from a woman of 80 years or more with COVID-19, enrolled during active disease. The CDR3 reads CASSFTGTGGRNTQYF. The DNA for the CDR3 is TGTGCCAGCAGCTTCACCGGGACAGGGGGCCGGAATACGCAGTATTTT.